The entry below describes one T cell receptor (beta chain). The source of the sample is a study of blood T cell repertoires in COVID-19. Only in-frame clones appear in the TCRdb table, and some are missing; sequencing was by immunoSEQ multiplex PCR. The table has about 160,000 clones, 84% seen once; the top ten hold roughly 2%. With 3 bases clipped from V and 6 bases from J, the junction kept 16 bases outside the gene matches. The CDR3 extends over 17 amino acids. From germline, CDR1 is DFQATT and CDR2 SNEGSKA (reference sequence). This sequence joins TRBV20-1 and TRBJ2-3; TRBD1 agrees at 9 bases. The sample was peripheral blood. The TCR was taken from a man aged 70-80 years with acute or convalescent COVID-19. The CDR3 sequence is CSASPPSGTGRSDTQYF. DNA of the CDR3: TGCAGTGCTAGTCCTCCTTCCGGGACAGGGCGCTCTGATACGCAGTATTTT.